Each of the 11 T cell receptor beta chains below was sequenced from the same sample in a study of T cell repertoires in cytomegalovirus infection (dated by TCRdb to 2018 to 2020). Sequencing was carried out with an Illumina HiSeq 1500. The raw public data were reprocessed by TCRdb itself: fastp quality trimming at Q25, MiXCR clonotype calling, in-frame beta chains only. Identical CDR3 proteins give one entry, which carries the most common genes and DNA. Counted in this sample were 170,000 or so distinct CDR3 sequences; approximately 17% of them appeared once. Around 27% of the sample is held by the ten biggest clonotypes. The sample comprised CD8+ T cells from PBMCs. These receptors were obtained from a human donor in good health (CMV status not recorded). Some clones in this sample may be carry-over from other donors' samples.

The J gene is TRBJ2-7, the V gene TRBV7-9; 9 nucleotides agree with TRBD1. V dropped 8 bases and J dropped 5; count of bases not matched to a gene: 4. The CDR3 runs 12 residues. Looked up from germline, CDR1 is SEHNR and CDR2 is FQNEAQ (reference sequence). The CDR3 bases are TGTGCCAGCGGGACAGGGACTGACGAGCAGTACTTC. Protein: CASGTGTDEQYF.

This clonotype was counted only a few times. The CDR3, as DNA: TGTGCCAGCAGCGTAGGCCCAGGCGGCGGCTATGGCTACACCTTC. This codes for CASSVGPGGGYGYTF. This sequence joins TRBV9 and TRBJ1-2; D not resolved. This CDR3 spans 15 amino acids. Trimming removed 0 bases from V and 4 bases from J, with 13 bases in between. Germline V CDR1 and CDR2: SGDLS, YYNGEE.

The chain links TRBV7-2 to TRBJ1-2; D is unresolved. The V end was cut by 1 base, the J end by 7 bases, with 10 bases between. The length of the CDR3 is 13 residues. Germline CDR1 and CDR2: SGHTA and FQGNSA. The CDR3 is CASSLETFSGYTF. In nucleotides, the CDR3 is TGTGCCAGCAGCTTAGAGACGTTTAGTGGCTACACCTTC.

The chain has TRBV7-3 and TRBJ1-2; 9 bases are shared with TRBD1. The length of the CDR3 is 15 residues. The germline V gene has CDR1 SGHTA and CDR2 FQGTGA. V was pared by 5 bases and J by 0 bases, with 4 bases of the junction left unmatched. The CDR3 protein is CASSRGQGANYGYTF. The DNA of the CDR3 is TGTGCCAGCAGCCGGGGACAGGGAGCTAACTATGGCTACACCTTC.

The V and J genes are TRBV2 and TRBJ1-5; 7 bases are shared with TRBD1. Trimming at V came to 7 bases and at J to 7 bases, leaving 7 bases not matched to a gene. Per germline, CDR1 SNHLY and CDR2 FYNNEI. The CDR3 sequence is 13 residues long. The CDR3, as DNA: TGTGCCAGCACTATTAACAGGGGACAGCCCCAGCATTTT. Protein product: CASTINRGQPQHF.

Only a few counts were recorded for this clonotype. This chain joins TRBV7-9 and TRBJ2-7, with D unresolved. CDR1 is SEHNR, CDR2 FQNEAQ, per germline (reference sequence). The CDR3 covers 15 residues. Trimming stripped 6 bases from V and 5 bases from J, with 20 bases between. CDR3 protein: CASSPPAASEHEQYF. CDR3 coding DNA: TGTGCCAGCAGTCCCCCGGCAGCCTCCGAACACGAGCAGTACTTC.

The chain employs TRBV7-9 and TRBJ2-7; TRBD1 matches at 10 bases. This CDR3 is 15 amino acids long. Germline V gene data show CDR1 as SEHNR and CDR2 as FQNEAQ (reference sequence). V lost 3 bases, J lost 2 bases, and 4 bases stayed unmatched. The chain's CDR3 is CASSFDRGRTYEQYF. For the CDR3, the DNA is TGTGCCAGCAGCTTCGACAGGGGGCGTACCTACGAGCAGTACTTC.

The rearrangement uses TRBV7-2 and TRBJ1-5; 8 bases are a match to TRBD1. J gave up 2 bases and V 5 bases, and 5 bases lay outside the gene matches. CDR1 is SGHTA and CDR2 is FQGNSA in the germline V gene. The CDR3 loop spans 15 amino acids. CDR3 nucleotide sequence: TGTGCCAGCAGCCTTAACAGGGGGGGCAATCAGCCCCAGCATTTT. Translated: CASSLNRGGNQPQHF. Combining the CDR3 with reference TRBV7-2 and TRBJ1-5 gives the whole variable domain GAGVSQSPSNKVTEKGKDVELRCDPISGHTALYWYRQSLGQGLEFLIYFQGNSAPDKSGLPSDRFSAERTGGSVSTLTIQRTQQEDSAVYLCASSLNRGGNQPQHFGDGTRLSIL.

The CDR3 DNA is TGTGCCAGCAGCTTGCTGGCGCAAAACATTCAGTACTTC. It translates to CASSLLAQNIQYF. The rearrangement joins TRBV5-6 to TRBJ2-4, with D unclear. The CDR3 is 13 residues long. Germline CDR1 is SGHDT and CDR2 is YYEEEE. With 1 base removed from V and 5 bases from J, the gap between germline ends came to 7 bases. Combining the CDR3 with reference TRBV5-6 and TRBJ2-4 gives the whole variable domain DAGVTQSPTHLIKTRGQQVTLRCSPKSGHDTVSWYQQALGQGPQFIFQYYEEEERQRGNFPDRFSGHQFPNYSSELNVNALLLGDSALYLCASSLLAQNIQYFGAGTRLSVL.

This clonotype was seen a handful of times. This chain joins TRBV6-1 and TRBJ2-1; 7 bases are a match to TRBD2. V trimming: 5 bases; J trimming: 7 bases; junction bases outside the gene matches: 11. Germline CDR1 is MNHNS and CDR2 is SASEGT. This CDR3 has 15 amino acids. CDR3 sequence reads: CASSPGEGPRNEQFF. Written as DNA, the CDR3 is TGTGCCAGCAGTCCCGGGGAGGGACCAAGGAATGAGCAGTTCTTC.

This clonotype came up a few times. The chain has TRBV18 and TRBJ1-1; D is uncertain. The germline V gene encodes CDR1 KGHSH and CDR2 LQKENI. V gave up 3 bases and J gave up 1 base, with 12 bases separating them. The CDR3 runs 15 residues. The CDR3 loop is CASSPFPEGNTEAFF. DNA for the CDR3: TGTGCCAGCTCACCCTTCCCAGAGGGGAACACTGAAGCTTTCTTT.